The 9 T cell receptor beta chains reported below all come from one sample, sequenced in a study of shared clonotypes between healthy human individuals (dated by TCRdb to the early 2020s). The library was made by the immunoSEQ multiplex PCR assay. This immuneACCESS table, as held by TCRdb, lists in-frame sequences with V and J called but not all clones. Of the missing ones, under half trace to an unresolved V gene in checked studies; the others have no known cause. Counted in this sample were over a million clones; about 80% of them appeared once. Approximately 1.3% of the sample rests with the top ten. The sample consisted of memory CD4+ T cells sorted from blood. The intended sense of this specimen's cell subset or site label: CD45RA-negative fraction. Receptors were obtained from a man younger than 35 in good health.

The genes are TRBV29-1 and TRBJ2-7, with D hard to call. CDR1 is SQVTM and CDR2 is ANQGSEA in the germline V gene. V shed 4 bases and J shed 1 base, with 11 bases lying between them. This CDR3 is 13 amino acids long. Written as DNA, the CDR3 is TGCAGCGTTGTAGGGTACGGATCCTACGAGCAGTACTTC. It encodes CSVVGYGSYEQYF.

This chain uses TRBV14 with TRBJ2-5; D is tentatively TRBD1 or TRBD2 (5 bases each). This CDR3 has 14 amino acids. The V end lost 1 base, the J end lost 6 bases, and 12 bases lay between the germline ends. Germline V gives CDR1 SGHDN, CDR2 FVKESK. CDR3 in amino acids: CASSQVVGAKTQYF. As DNA, the CDR3 is TGTGCCAGCAGCCAAGTAGTCGGGGCTAAGACCCAGTACTTC.

In this sample, this clone turned up a few times. The same CDR3 arises from other DNA sequences in this sample as well. V gene TRBV28 combines with J gene TRBJ2-7, with 7 bases identical to TRBD1. The CDR3 totals 14 residues. Germline V gives CDR1 MDHEN, CDR2 SYDVKM. V gave up 2 bases and J gave up 2 bases; unmatched junction bases: 3. CDR3 sequence reads: CASSLRGLTYEQYF. The CDR3 DNA is TGTGCCAGCAGTTTAAGGGGGCTGACCTACGAGCAGTACTTC.

This clone was observed a few times. The chain couples TRBV7-2 to TRBJ2-2; 7 nucleotides line up with TRBD2. V gave up 4 bases and J gave up 1 base; unmatched junction bases: 3. Germline CDR1 and CDR2: SGHTA and FQGNSA. The CDR3 runs to 15 residues. CDR3 in DNA: TGTGCCAGCAGCTCTCAGCGGGGGAACACCGGGGAGCTGTTTTTT. This translates into CASSSQRGNTGELFF.

The chain's CDR3 is CASSLVGGPTYEQYF. The CDR3 DNA is TGTGCCAGCAGCTTAGTAGGGGGCCCGACCTACGAGCAGTACTTC. V gene TRBV11-2 combines with J gene TRBJ2-7, with 7 bases aligning to TRBD1. The germline gives CDR1 SGHAT, CDR2 FQNNGV. Unmatched junction bases numbered 5, after V lost 1 base and J lost 2 bases. The length of the CDR3 is 15 residues.

This clone was observed a handful of times. The rearrangement uses TRBV7-9 and TRBJ1-5; TRBD1 matches at 10 bases. The trim removed 3 bases at V and 1 base at J, leaving 9 bases unmatched. From germline, CDR1 is SEHNR and CDR2 FQNEAQ (reference sequence). The CDR3 is 18 residues long. This CDR3 is CASSLGTGVRKSNQPQHF. The CDR3, as DNA: TGTGCCAGCAGCTTGGGGACAGGGGTCCGGAAAAGCAATCAGCCCCAGCATTTT.

This rearrangement joins TRBV6-5 to TRBJ2-5; D possibly uses TRBD1 or TRBD2 (5 bases each). Trimming shortened V by 0 bases and J by 1 base, and 12 bases separated the two germline ends. The CDR3 spans 16 residues. CDR1 and CDR2 (germline): MNHEY, SVGAGI. In DNA form, the CDR3 reads TGTGCCAGCAGTTACTCGACGGGGCAACCCCAAGAGACCCAGTACTTC. Amino acid sequence: CASSYSTGQPQETQYF.

J is TRBJ2-3 and V is TRBV15; D ambiguous. The germline V and J ends were trimmed by 6 bases and 6 bases, with 16 bases remaining between them. The CDR3 covers 14 residues. Germline values: CDR1 LNHNV, CDR2 YYDKDF (reference sequence). The DNA for the CDR3 is TGTGCCACCAGGGCGTTTCCGGATCACGATACGCAGTATTTT. It translates to CATRAFPDHDTQYF. The whole variable domain, remainder taken from reference TRBV15 and TRBJ2-3, is DAMVIQNPRYQVTQFGKPVTLSCSQTLNHNVMYWYQQKSSQAPKLLFHYYDKDFNNEADTPDNFQSRRPNTSFCFLDIRSPGLGDTAMYLCATRAFPDHDTQYFGPGTRLTVL.

Notes on this clone: At the DNA level, this CDR3 is encoded by other sequences in the same sample as well. The chain uses TRBV10-2 and TRBJ1-5; weak D call: TRBD1 (6 bases). The CDR3 covers 13 residues. V was shortened by 7 bases and J by 1 base, with 8 bases between the two germline ends. Germline CDR1 reads WSHSY; CDR2 reads SAAADI. The CDR3 region has the DNA TGCGCCAGCACGGACAGAAGCAATCAGCCCCAGCATTTT. Its translation is CASTDRSNQPQHF.